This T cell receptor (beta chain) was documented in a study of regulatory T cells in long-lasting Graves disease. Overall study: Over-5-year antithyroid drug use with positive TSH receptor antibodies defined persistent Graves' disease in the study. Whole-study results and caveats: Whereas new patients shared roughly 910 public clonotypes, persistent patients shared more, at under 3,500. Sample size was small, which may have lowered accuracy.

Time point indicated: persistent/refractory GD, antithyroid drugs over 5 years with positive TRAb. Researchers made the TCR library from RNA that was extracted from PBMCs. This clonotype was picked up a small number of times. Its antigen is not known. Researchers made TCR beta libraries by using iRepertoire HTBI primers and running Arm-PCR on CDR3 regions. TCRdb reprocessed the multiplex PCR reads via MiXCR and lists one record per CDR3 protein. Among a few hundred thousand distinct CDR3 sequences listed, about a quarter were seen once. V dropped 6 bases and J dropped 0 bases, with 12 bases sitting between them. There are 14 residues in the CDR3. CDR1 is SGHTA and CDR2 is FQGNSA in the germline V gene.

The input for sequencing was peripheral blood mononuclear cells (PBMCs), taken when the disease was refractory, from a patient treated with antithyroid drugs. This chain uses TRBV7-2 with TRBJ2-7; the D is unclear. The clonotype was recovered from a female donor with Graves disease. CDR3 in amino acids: CASRGFGSSYEQYF. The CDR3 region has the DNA TGTGCCAGCAGGGGCTTTGGAAGCTCCTACGAGCAGTACTTC.